Following are 17 T cell receptor beta chains from one sample sequenced in a study of OX40 agonist ivuxolimab in advanced cancers. Here immunoSEQ multiplex PCR was the method, and the copy in TCRdb shows in-frame clones only, minus some. The data contain around 70,000 clones, roughly 85% of them seen just once; the ten biggest clones take up roughly 0.58%. The material sequenced was CD4+ or CD8+ T cells sorted from blood, taken in a trial of the OX40 agonist ivuxolimab. All receptors derive from an adult with an advanced solid tumor such as melanoma, head and neck, liver or kidney cancer.

The chain recombines TRBV5-6 with TRBJ1-3, with D unclear. Germline values: CDR1 SGHDT, CDR2 YYEEEE. V lost 3 bases, J lost 0 bases, and 16 bases lay in between. The CDR3 covers 17 residues. The CDR3 sequence is CASSSKTDTYSGNTIYF. CDR3 nucleotides: TGTGCCAGCAGCTCCAAGACCGACACCTACTCTGGAAACACCATATATTTT.

The DNA for the CDR3 is TGTGCCAGCAGCTTGACAGGGGGACATCAGCCCCAGCATTTT. Amino acids: CASSLTGGHQPQHF. The rearrangement joins TRBV7-9 to TRBJ1-5; TRBD1 matches 9 bases. CDR3 length: 14 residues. Germline values: CDR1 SEHNR, CDR2 FQNEAQ (reference sequence). V lost 3 bases, J lost 5 bases, and 2 bases stayed unmatched.

As to this clone: At one boundary the junction diverges from the germline segment, which might be a read error. This chain uses TRBV14 with TRBJ2-7; the D call may be TRBD1 or TRBD2 (5 bases each). CDR1 is SGHDN and CDR2 is FVKESK in the germline V gene. This CDR3 comprises 13 residues. The CDR3 protein is CASSQGGRDVRHF. The CDR3 nucleotides read TGTGCCAGCAGCCAAGGGGGAAGGGACGTTCGGCACTTC.

The J gene is TRBJ2-3, the V gene TRBV7-9, with D possibly being TRBD2 (5 bases). V dropped 2 bases and J dropped 0 bases, with 6 bases sitting between them. Per germline, CDR1 SEHNR and CDR2 FQNEAQ (reference sequence). The CDR3 has 14 amino acids. The CDR3 nucleotides are TGTGCCAGCAGCTTACGGGATAGCACAGATACGCAGTATTTT. Its protein product is CASSLRDSTDTQYF. The whole variable domain, remainder taken from reference TRBV7-9 and TRBJ2-3, is DTGVSQNPRHKITKRGQNVTFRCDPISEHNRLYWYRQTLGQGPEFLTYFQNEAQLEKSRLLSDRFSAERPKGSFSTLEIQRTEQGDSAMYLCASSLRDSTDTQYFGPGTRLTVL.

The rearrangement uses TRBV19 and TRBJ1-5; no clear D gene. The length of the CDR3 is 14 residues. Germline loops: CDR1 LNHDA, CDR2 SQIVND (reference sequence). V lost 9 bases to trimming and J lost 9 bases, with 21 bases between them. In DNA, the CDR3 is TGTGCCAGCAGCGCCCAGGCAGCCAAGGGGCCCCAGCATTTT. Its protein is CASSAQAAKGPQHF. Combining the CDR3 with reference TRBV19 and TRBJ1-5 gives the whole variable domain DGGITQSPKYLFRKEGQNVTLSCEQNLNHDAMYWYRQDPGQGLRLIYYSQIVNDFQKGDIAEGYSVSREKKESFPLTVTSAQKNPTAFYLCASSAQAAKGPQHFGDGTRLSIL.

The V gene is TRBV19, the J gene TRBJ2-1, with D perhaps TRBD2 (6 bases). The germline CDR1 and CDR2 sequences are LNHDA and SQIVND (reference sequence). Between the trimmed V and J ends, which lost 6 bases and 6 bases, there was a span of 15 bases. This CDR3 is 14 amino acids long. As DNA, the CDR3 is TGTGCCAGTAGATCCCCGGGACTCCTCAATGAGCAGTTCTTC. Protein product: CASRSPGLLNEQFF.

This CDR3 reads CASSAQPSNQPQHF. CDR3 bases: TGTGCCAGCAGCGCCCAACCCTCCAATCAGCCCCAGCATTTT. The rearrangement joins TRBV9 to TRBJ1-5; D is uncertain. Per germline, CDR1 SGDLS and CDR2 YYNGEE. This CDR3 comprises 14 residues. The ends were cut back, 3 bases at V and 3 bases at J, with 10 bases in the middle. The full variable domain, completed using reference TRBV9 and TRBJ1-5, is DSGVTQTPKHLITATGQRVTLRCSPRSGDLSVYWYQQSLDQGLQFLIQYYNGEERAKGNILERFSAQQFPDLHSELNLSSLELGDSALYFCASSAQPSNQPQHFGDGTRLSIL.

This clone was seen only once. The V call is TRBV14, the J call TRBJ2-2; unclear D gene. Between the trimmed V and J ends, which lost 2 bases and 7 bases, there was a span of 8 bases. The CDR3 totals 13 residues. Per the germline V gene, CDR1 is SGHDN and CDR2 is FVKESK. CDR3: CASSQSLGGELFF. CDR3 DNA sequence: TGTGCCAGCAGCCAAAGTTTGGGCGGGGAGCTGTTTTTT. Full variable domain (rest looked up from reference TRBV14 and TRBJ2-2): EAGVTQFPSHSVIEKGQTVTLRCDPISGHDNLYWYRRVMGKEIKFLLHFVKESKQDESGMPNNRFLAERTGGTYSTLKVQPAELEDSGVYFCASSQSLGGELFFGEGSRLTVL.

This sequence joins TRBV5-6 and TRBJ2-1, with D unclear. CDR1 is SGHDT, CDR2 YYEEEE, per germline. CDR3 length: 16 amino acids. The V gene lost 2 bases and the J gene lost 4 bases, with 16 bases spanning the gap. CDR3 sequence reads: CASSFEVTPPYNEQFF. The DNA of the CDR3 is TGTGCCAGCAGCTTCGAGGTCACCCCCCCGTACAATGAGCAGTTCTTC.

This chain connects TRBV7-8 to TRBJ1-1; perhaps TRBD1 as D (6 bases). Trimming took 5 bases from V and 4 from J, leaving 11 bases between them. Per germline, CDR1 SGHVS and CDR2 FQNEAQ. There are 13 residues in the CDR3. Here the CDR3 reads CASSPKGGTEAFF. In DNA, the CDR3 is TGTGCCAGCAGCCCCAAGGGGGGCACTGAAGCTTTCTTT.

The chain couples TRBV27 to TRBJ2-7; maybe TRBD2 (5 bases). This CDR3 is 14 amino acids long. Deletions cut 5 bases from V and 8 bases from J, with 19 bases between. In germline, CDR1 is MNHEY, CDR2 SMNVEV (reference sequence). The CDR3 DNA sequence: TGTGCCAGCAGTACCCGGGATCCCAGCGCCAAGCAGTACTTC. Translating it yields CASSTRDPSAKQYF.

This sequence joins TRBV6-1 and TRBJ2-1; D may be TRBD2 (6 bases). CDR1 is MNHNS and CDR2 is SASEGT in the germline V gene. V lost 8 bases and J 6 bases, leaving 17 bases between the germline ends. The CDR3 has 14 amino acids. CDR3 in amino acids: CASSGGGKGNEQFF. The CDR3 DNA follows: TGTGCCAGCTCAGGAGGCGGGAAGGGCAATGAGCAGTTCTTC.

The CDR3 DNA is TGTGCCAGCAGTCCAGCTGGGGCCAACGTCCTGACTTTC. It specifies CASSPAGANVLTF. The rearrangement links TRBV28 to TRBJ2-6; D is unclear. Germline-derived CDR1 and CDR2 are MDHEN and SYDVKM. CDR3 length: 13 residues. V lost 5 bases, J lost 2 bases, and 4 bases lay in between.

The chain carries TRBV7-3 and TRBJ1-1, with D perhaps matching TRBD1 (5 bases). The CDR3 runs to 13 residues. The germline CDR1 and CDR2 sequences are SGHTA and FQGTGA. Deletions cut 4 bases from V and 6 bases from J, with 12 bases between. CDR3 sequence (DNA): TGTGCCAGCAGCTCGTCCAGGGACGCTGAAGCTTTCTTT. Protein: CASSSSRDAEAFF.

Only a few counts were recorded for this clone. The chain is built from TRBV29-1 and TRBJ1-1, with TRBD1 matching over 8 bases. The CDR3 spans 12 residues. The germline V gene encodes CDR1 SQVTM and CDR2 ANQGSEA. The trim removed 7 bases at V and 6 bases at J, leaving 7 bases unmatched. The CDR3 DNA reads as TGCAGCGCGGGACAGGTAAAAGCTGAAGCTTTCTTT. This encodes CSAGQVKAEAFF.

This chain joins TRBV6-1 and TRBJ1-3; D call uncertain. This CDR3 has 11 residues. Trimming left V 1 base short and J 5 bases short, with 0 bases between. The V gene's germline CDR1 is MNHNS and CDR2 SASEGT. The CDR3 sequence: CASSEGNTIYF. The CDR3 coding sequence is TGTGCCAGCAGTGAAGGAAACACCATATATTTT.

V and J are TRBV27 and TRBJ1-1; no clear D gene. Trimming pared 2 bases from V and 4 bases from J, leaving 11 bases between. This CDR3 is 14 amino acids long. Germline V CDR1 and CDR2: MNHEY, SMNVEV (reference sequence). CDR3 in DNA: TGTGCCAGCAGTTTACGGGCCGTGACCACTGAAGCTTTCTTT. The encoded protein is CASSLRAVTTEAFF.